Sequencing of this TCR beta chain was carried out in a study of T cell repertoires in cytomegalovirus infection. Background on the study: It was the public TCR beta signatures that indicated both CMV infection and matching HLA type.

About this clonotype itself: The antigen remains undetermined.

TCRdb analysed the reads with MiXCR anew, one entry per CDR3 protein. The sample yields hundreds of thousands of distinct CDR3 sequences, 40% to 50% seen once. CDR3 length: 17 residues. From germline, CDR1 is MNHEY and CDR2 SVGAGI. With V trimmed by 4 bases and J by 5 bases, 8 bases remained unmatched. The origin of this receptor is a human donor in good health (CMV status not recorded). Some clones in this sample may be carry-over from other donors' samples. The genes are TRBV6-5 and TRBJ2-5; TRBD2 agrees at 15 bases. This specimen consisted of cultured PBMCs, obtained from culture after CMV antigen stimulation. This CDR3 is CASSSGTSGRSRETQYF. In DNA form, the CDR3 reads TGTGCCAGCAGTTCCGGGACTAGCGGGAGGTCTAGGGAGACCCAGTACTTC.